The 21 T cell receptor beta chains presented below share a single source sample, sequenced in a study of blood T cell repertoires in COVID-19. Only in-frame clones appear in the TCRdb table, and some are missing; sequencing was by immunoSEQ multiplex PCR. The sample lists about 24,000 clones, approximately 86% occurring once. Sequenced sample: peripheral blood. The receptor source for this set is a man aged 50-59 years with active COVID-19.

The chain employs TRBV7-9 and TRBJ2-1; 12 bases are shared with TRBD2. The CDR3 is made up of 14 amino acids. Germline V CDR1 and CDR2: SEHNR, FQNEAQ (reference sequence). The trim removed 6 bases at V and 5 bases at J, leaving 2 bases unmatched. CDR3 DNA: TGTGCCAGCAGACCTAGCGGGGGGGACAATGAGCAGTTCTTC. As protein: CASRPSGGDNEQFF.

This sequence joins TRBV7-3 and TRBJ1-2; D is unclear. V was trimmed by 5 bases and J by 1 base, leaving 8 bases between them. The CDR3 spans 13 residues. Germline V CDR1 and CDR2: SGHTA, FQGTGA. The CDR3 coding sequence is TGTGCCAGCAGCCCCGGACTTAACTATGGCTACACCTTC. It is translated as CASSPGLNYGYTF.

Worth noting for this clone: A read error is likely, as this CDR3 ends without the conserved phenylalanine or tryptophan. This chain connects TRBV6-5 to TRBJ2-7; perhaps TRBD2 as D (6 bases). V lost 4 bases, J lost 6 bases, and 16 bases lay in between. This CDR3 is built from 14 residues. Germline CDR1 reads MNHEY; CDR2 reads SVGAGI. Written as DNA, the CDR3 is TGTGCCAGCAGTTTTCCGGGACTGGGGTCCGAGCAGTACCTC. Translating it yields CASSFPGLGSEQYL.

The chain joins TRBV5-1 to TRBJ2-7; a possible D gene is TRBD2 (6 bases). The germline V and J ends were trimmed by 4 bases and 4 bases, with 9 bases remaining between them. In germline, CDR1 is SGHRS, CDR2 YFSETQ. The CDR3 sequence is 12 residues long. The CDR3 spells CASSRLGYEQYF. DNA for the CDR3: TGCGCCAGCAGCCGACTAGGGTACGAGCAGTACTTC.

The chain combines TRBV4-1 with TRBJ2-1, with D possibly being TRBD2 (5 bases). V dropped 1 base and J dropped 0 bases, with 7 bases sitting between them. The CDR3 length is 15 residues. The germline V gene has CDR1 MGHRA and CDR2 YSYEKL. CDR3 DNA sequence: TGCGCCAGCAGCCAAGGCGGGTTCTCCTACAATGAGCAGTTCTTC. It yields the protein CASSQGGFSYNEQFF.

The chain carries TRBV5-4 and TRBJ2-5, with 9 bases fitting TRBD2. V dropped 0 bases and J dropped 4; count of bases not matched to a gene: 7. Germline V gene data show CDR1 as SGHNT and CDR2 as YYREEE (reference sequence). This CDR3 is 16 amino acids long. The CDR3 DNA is TGTGCCAGCAGCTTGGTGCTAGCGGGGCCCGGAGAGACCCAGTACTTC. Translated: CASSLVLAGPGETQYF. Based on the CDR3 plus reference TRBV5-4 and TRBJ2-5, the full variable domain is ETGVTQSPTHLIKTRGQQVTLRCSSQSGHNTVSWYQQALGQGPQFIFQYYREEENGRGNFPPRFSGLQFPNYSSELNVNALELDDSALYLCASSLVLAGPGETQYFGPGTRLLVL.

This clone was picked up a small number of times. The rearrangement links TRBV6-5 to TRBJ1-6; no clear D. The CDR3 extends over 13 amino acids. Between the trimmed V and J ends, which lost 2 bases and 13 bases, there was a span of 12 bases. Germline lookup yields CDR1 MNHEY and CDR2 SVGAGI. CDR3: CASSYPGSSPLHF. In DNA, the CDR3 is TGTGCCAGCAGTTACCCCGGGTCCTCTCCCCTCCACTTT.

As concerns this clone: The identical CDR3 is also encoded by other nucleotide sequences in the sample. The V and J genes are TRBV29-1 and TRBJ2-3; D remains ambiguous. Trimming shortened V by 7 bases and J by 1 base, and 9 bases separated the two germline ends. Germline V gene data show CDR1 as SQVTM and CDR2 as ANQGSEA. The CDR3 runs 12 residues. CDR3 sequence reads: CSGTEGTDTQYF. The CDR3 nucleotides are TGCAGCGGCACCGAGGGCACAGATACGCAGTATTTT.

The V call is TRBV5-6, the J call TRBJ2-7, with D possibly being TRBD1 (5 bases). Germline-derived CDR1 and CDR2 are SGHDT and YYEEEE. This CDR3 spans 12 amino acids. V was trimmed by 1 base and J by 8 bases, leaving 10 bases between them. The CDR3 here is CASSLQGPKQYF. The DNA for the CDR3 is TGTGCCAGCAGCTTGCAGGGTCCAAAGCAGTACTTC.

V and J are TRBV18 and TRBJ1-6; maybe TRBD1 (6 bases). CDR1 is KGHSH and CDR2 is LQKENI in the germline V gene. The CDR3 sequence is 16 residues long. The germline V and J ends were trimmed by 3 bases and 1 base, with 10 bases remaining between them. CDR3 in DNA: TGTGCCAGCTCACCCCAGGGGCAGTCCTATAATTCACCCCTCCACTTT. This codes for CASSPQGQSYNSPLHF.

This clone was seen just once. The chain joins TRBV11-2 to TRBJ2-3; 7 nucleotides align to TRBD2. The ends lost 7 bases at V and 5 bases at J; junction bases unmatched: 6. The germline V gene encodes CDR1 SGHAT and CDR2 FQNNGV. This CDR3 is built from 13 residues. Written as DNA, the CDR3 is TGTGCCAGCAACCCTATAGCGGGAGATACGCAGTATTTT. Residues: CASNPIAGDTQYF. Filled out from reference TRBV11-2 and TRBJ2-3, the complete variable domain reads EAGVAQSPRYKIIEKRQSVAFWCNPISGHATLYWYQQILGQGPKLLIQFQNNGVVDDSQLPKDRFSAERLKGVDSTLKIQPAKLEDSAVYLCASNPIAGDTQYFGPGTRLTVL.

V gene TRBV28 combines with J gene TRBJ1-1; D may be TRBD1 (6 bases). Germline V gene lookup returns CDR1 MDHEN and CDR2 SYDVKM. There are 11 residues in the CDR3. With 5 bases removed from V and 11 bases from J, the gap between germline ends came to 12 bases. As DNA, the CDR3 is TGTGCCAGCAGTGACAGGTTAAGGGCTTTCTTT. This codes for CASSDRLRAFF.

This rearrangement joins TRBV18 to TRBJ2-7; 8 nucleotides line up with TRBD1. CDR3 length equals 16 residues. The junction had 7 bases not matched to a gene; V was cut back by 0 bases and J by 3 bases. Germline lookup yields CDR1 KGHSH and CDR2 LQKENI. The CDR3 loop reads CASSPPGTGFLYEQYF. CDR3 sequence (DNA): TGTGCCAGCTCACCACCGGGGACAGGATTCCTCTACGAGCAGTACTTC.

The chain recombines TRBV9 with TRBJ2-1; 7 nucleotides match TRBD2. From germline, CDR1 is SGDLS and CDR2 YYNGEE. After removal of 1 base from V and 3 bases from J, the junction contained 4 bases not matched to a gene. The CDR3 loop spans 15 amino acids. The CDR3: CASSVYLADYNEQFF. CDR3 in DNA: TGTGCCAGCAGCGTATACCTAGCGGACTACAATGAGCAGTTCTTC.

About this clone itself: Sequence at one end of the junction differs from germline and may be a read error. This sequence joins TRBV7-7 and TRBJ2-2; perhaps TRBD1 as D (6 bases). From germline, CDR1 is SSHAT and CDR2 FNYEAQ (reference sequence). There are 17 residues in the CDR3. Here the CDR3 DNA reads TGTGCTAGCAGCTTAATATCAGGGGCCACCATGGGCGGGGAGCTGTTTTTT. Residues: CASSLISGATMGGELFF.

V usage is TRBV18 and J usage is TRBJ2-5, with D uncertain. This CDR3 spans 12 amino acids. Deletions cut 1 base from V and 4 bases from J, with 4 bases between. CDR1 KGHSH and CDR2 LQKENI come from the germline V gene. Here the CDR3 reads CASSPLRETQYF. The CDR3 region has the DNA TGTGCCAGCTCACCACTCCGAGAGACCCAGTACTTC.

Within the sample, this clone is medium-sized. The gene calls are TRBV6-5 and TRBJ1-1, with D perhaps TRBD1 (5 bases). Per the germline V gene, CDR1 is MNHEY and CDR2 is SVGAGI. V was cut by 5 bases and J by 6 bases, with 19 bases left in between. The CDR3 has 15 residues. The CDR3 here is CASSPTGGGYAEAFF. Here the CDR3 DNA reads TGTGCCAGCAGTCCAACCGGGGGGGGGTATGCTGAAGCTTTCTTT.

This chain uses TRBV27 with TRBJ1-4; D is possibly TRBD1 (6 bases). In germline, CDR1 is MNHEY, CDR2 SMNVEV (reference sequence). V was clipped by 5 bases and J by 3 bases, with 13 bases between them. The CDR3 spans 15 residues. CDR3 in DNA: TGTGCCAGCAGTATGGTGAAGGGGGCTAATGAAAAACTGTTTTTT. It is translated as CASSMVKGANEKLFF. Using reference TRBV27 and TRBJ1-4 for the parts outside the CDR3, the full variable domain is EAQVTQNPRYLITVTGKKLTVTCSQNMNHEYMSWYRQDPGLGLRQIYYSMNVEVTDKGDVPEGYKVSRKEKRNFPLILESPSPNQTSLYFCASSMVKGANEKLFFGSGTQLSVL.

The CDR3 nucleotides read TGCGCCAGCAGCTTGGCGGGGGTGGGGACAGATACGCAGTATTTT. It yields the protein CASSLAGVGTDTQYF. This sequence joins TRBV5-1 and TRBJ2-3, with D perhaps matching TRBD2 (6 bases). The germline V and J ends were trimmed by 0 bases and 3 bases, with 11 bases remaining between them. The CDR3 consists of 15 residues. Germline V gene lookup returns CDR1 SGHRS and CDR2 YFSETQ.

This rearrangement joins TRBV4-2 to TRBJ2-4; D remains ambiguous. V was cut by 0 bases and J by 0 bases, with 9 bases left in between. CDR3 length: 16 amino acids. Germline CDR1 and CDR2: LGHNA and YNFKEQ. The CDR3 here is CASSQDLAVAKNIQYF. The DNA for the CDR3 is TGTGCCAGCAGCCAAGACCTGGCGGTAGCCAAAAACATTCAGTACTTC.

In DNA, the CDR3 is TGTGCCAGCAGCCAAGGAGCCAGCGGGGACCTAAAGGGATTCTTC. This encodes CASSQGASGDLKGFF. This chain uses TRBV3-1 (or the pseudogene TRBV3-2) with TRBJ2-1; TRBD2 matches at 7 bases. V was clipped by 1 base and J by 16 bases; unmatched bases: 16. There are 15 residues in the CDR3. Germline V gene data show CDR1 as LGHDT and CDR2 as YNNKEL (reference sequence).